A single sample gave rise to the 17 T cell receptor beta chains below, sequenced in a study of blood T cell repertoires in COVID-19. Clones were sequenced by immunoSEQ multiplex PCR, and TCRdb holds only the in-frame ones, with some missing. The data show around 200,000 clones, 75% to 90% seen once. Source material: PBMCs or T cells enriched from blood (not recorded which). These receptor sequences come from a woman between 35 and 50 years old with acute COVID-19.

This rearrangement joins TRBV1 to TRBJ2-2; the DNA was not compared with TRBD2, the D call given in the table. TRBV1 is a documented pseudogene. This CDR3 contains 23 residues. The CDR3 spells CTSSPYPGGPGLAGPQSTGELFF. For the CDR3, the DNA is TGCACCAGCAGCCCTTATCCCGGCGGGCCGGGACTAGCGGGACCCCAGAGCACCGGGGAGCTGTTTTTT.

The chain joins TRBV4-3 to TRBJ1-4; TRBD1 might be the D (6 bases). CDR1 and CDR2 from the germline V gene are LGHNA and YSLEER. Deletions cut 0 bases from V and 4 bases from J, with 9 bases between. This CDR3 spans 15 amino acids. In nucleotides, the CDR3 is TGCGCCAGCAGCCAAGATCAGGGGTATAATGAAAAACTGTTTTTT. Translating it yields CASSQDQGYNEKLFF.

The chain has TRBV7-2 and TRBJ2-5; no reliable D call. The V gene lost 1 base and the J gene lost 5 bases, with 14 bases spanning the gap. The CDR3 has 15 residues. The germline V gene has CDR1 SGHTA and CDR2 FQGNSA. The CDR3 loop reads CASSLGGDYEETQYF. In nucleotides, the CDR3 is TGTGCCAGCAGCTTAGGAGGTGATTACGAGGAGACCCAGTACTTC.

CDR3 DNA: TGTGCCAGCAGCCGGACAGGGGCGGGTGCTGGGGCCAACGTCCTGACTTTC. Its protein is CASSRTGAGAGANVLTF. This sequence joins TRBV7-2 and TRBJ2-6, with 9 bases lining up with TRBD1. The V gene's germline CDR1 is SGHTA and CDR2 FQGNSA. This CDR3 comprises 17 residues. V gave up 5 bases and J gave up 2 bases; unmatched junction bases: 7.

CDR3 region: CASSPGLAGAPTGELFF. In DNA, the CDR3 is TGTGCCAGCAGTCCTGGACTAGCGGGGGCCCCCACCGGGGAGCTGTTTTTT. This chain uses TRBV9 with TRBJ2-2; 13 bases are shared with TRBD2. The V gene's germline CDR1 is SGDLS and CDR2 YYNGEE. The ends lost 5 bases at V and 4 bases at J; junction bases unmatched: 8. This CDR3 has 17 residues.

The chain combines TRBV6-5 with TRBJ2-3; D uncertain. Trimming stripped 4 bases from V and 10 bases from J, with 12 bases between. Germline CDR1 and CDR2: MNHEY and SVGAGI. The CDR3 is 12 amino acids. For the CDR3, the DNA is TGTGCCAGCAGTTCCCGCTTGGCTGCGCAGTATTTT. As protein: CASSSRLAAQYF.

The V call is TRBV6-2 or TRBV6-3, the J call TRBJ1-3; D is perhaps TRBD1 (6 bases). The CDR3 is 16 amino acids. V lost 2 bases and J 1 base, leaving 12 bases between the germline ends. Germline-derived CDR1 and CDR2 are MNHEY and SVGEGT. The chain's CDR3 is CASSYIARGSGNTIYF. In DNA, the CDR3 is TGTGCCAGCAGTTACATCGCCAGGGGATCTGGAAACACCATATATTTT.

This chain uses TRBV4-2 with TRBJ2-1; TRBD2 matches 11 bases. Germline V gene data show CDR1 as LGHNA and CDR2 as YNFKEQ. The CDR3 spans 18 residues. Germline trimming cut 1 base from V and 2 bases from J; bases unmatched to any gene: 7. The CDR3 coding sequence is TGTGCCAGCAGCCAAGGGGCTAGCGGGAGGCCGACCTACAATGAGCAGTTCTTC. Amino acid sequence: CASSQGASGRPTYNEQFF.

J is TRBJ1-4 and V is TRBV2; TRBD1 matches at 8 bases. The germline CDR1 and CDR2 sequences are SNHLY and FYNNEI. Unmatched junction bases numbered 8, after V lost 1 base and J lost 7 bases. CDR3 length: 16 residues. As DNA, the CDR3 is TGTGCCAGCAGTGAAGTCAGGGGGCTGGTTAGTGAAAAACTGTTTTTT. The encoded protein is CASSEVRGLVSEKLFF. The full variable domain, completed using reference TRBV2 and TRBJ1-4, is EPEVTQTPSHQVTQMGQEVILRCVPISNHLYFYWYRQILGQKVEFLVSFYNNEISEKSEIFDDQFSVERPDGSNFTLKIRSTKLEDSAMYFCASSEVRGLVSEKLFFGSGTQLSVL.

The chain is built from TRBV6-5 and TRBJ2-7; the D is unclear. The germline CDR1 and CDR2 sequences are MNHEY and SVGAGI. Trimming stripped 0 bases from V and 0 bases from J, with 12 bases between. The CDR3 length is 16 residues. CDR3 sequence: CASSYSWPGLSYEQYF. As DNA, the CDR3 is TGTGCCAGCAGTTACTCTTGGCCAGGCCTCTCCTACGAGCAGTACTTC.

CDR3 protein: CASSYFPGSNQPQHF. The CDR3 nucleotides are TGTGCCAGCAGTTACTTCCCGGGGAGCAATCAGCCCCAGCATTTT. The genes are TRBV6-2 or TRBV6-3 and TRBJ1-5; D remains ambiguous. CDR1 and CDR2 (germline): MNHEY, SVGEGT. Trimming stripped 1 base from V and 1 base from J, with 8 bases between. CDR3 length: 15 amino acids.

V usage is TRBV12-3 or TRBV12-4 and J usage is TRBJ2-7; TRBD1 is a possible D gene (5 bases). Deletions cut 3 bases from V and 2 bases from J, with 5 bases between. This CDR3 comprises 12 residues. The CDR3 reads CASSLDTYEQYF. The CDR3, as DNA: TGTGCCAGCAGTTTGGACACCTACGAGCAGTACTTC.

This rearrangement joins TRBV27 to TRBJ2-5; tentatively, D is TRBD2 (6 bases). The CDR3 is made up of 15 amino acids. V was cut by 4 bases and J by 5 bases, with 17 bases left in between. CDR1 is MNHEY and CDR2 is SMNVEV in the germline V gene (reference sequence). The CDR3 DNA follows: TGTGCCAGCAGTTCCCGGGGAGGTGCCGTGGAGACCCAGTACTTC. Its protein product is CASSSRGGAVETQYF.

The genes are TRBV7-2 and TRBJ1-4, with D unclear. Germline assignment: CDR1 SGHTA and CDR2 FQGNSA. CDR3 length: 16 residues. Trimming stripped 2 bases from V and 3 bases from J, with 13 bases between. CDR3 residues: CASSLRSGSANEKLFF. The CDR3 coding sequence is TGTGCCAGCAGCTTACGGTCGGGGAGCGCTAATGAAAAACTGTTTTTT.

The chain couples TRBV7-9 to TRBJ1-2; 7 bases line up with TRBD1. V shed 5 bases and J 2 bases; nucleotides not matched to a gene: 8. The CDR3 has 15 residues. CDR1 is SEHNR and CDR2 is FQNEAQ in the germline V gene (reference sequence). The CDR3 DNA reads TGTGCCAGCAGCCCCCGGACAGGCATGAACTATGGCTACACCTTC. Translated, it gives CASSPRTGMNYGYTF. Supplemented by reference TRBV7-9 and TRBJ1-2, the full variable domain reads DTGVSQNPRHKITKRGQNVTFRCDPISEHNRLYWYRQTLGQGPEFLTYFQNEAQLEKSRLLSDRFSAERPKGSFSTLEIQRTEQGDSAMYLCASSPRTGMNYGYTFGSGTRLTVV.

The CDR3 here is CIPQGNTEAFF. The CDR3 coding sequence is TGCATACCTCAGGGAAACACTGAAGCTTTCTTT. This sequence joins TRBV20-1 and TRBJ1-1, with D perhaps TRBD1 (5 bases). Germline V gene data show CDR1 as DFQATT and CDR2 as SNEGSKA (reference sequence). This CDR3 has 11 residues.

The chain carries TRBV19 and TRBJ2-3; the match to TRBD2 covers 7 bases. The germline CDR1 and CDR2 sequences are LNHDA and SQIVND (reference sequence). The ends lost 7 bases at V and 0 bases at J; junction bases unmatched: 4. This CDR3 spans 14 amino acids. CDR3 loop: CASKRGFSTDTQYF. The CDR3 nucleotides are TGTGCCAGTAAGCGGGGTTTTAGCACAGATACGCAGTATTTT.